One and the same sample provided the 28 T cell receptor beta chains below, sequenced in a study of cytomegalovirus exposure and HLA in healthy donors. It was with 60 Vbeta and 13 Jbeta primers that the PCR ran. The assay was immunoSEQ multiplex PCR, and TCRdb's table has in-frame clones only and misses some. The sample holds some 180,000 clones; under 85% are singletons and the top ten take 2.5% to 3.5%. Sample: PBMCs. The origin of the receptors is a male donor in good health and CMV-seronegative.

This clone has more than one count but fewer than ten. The chain has TRBV6-5 and TRBJ2-2; the match to TRBD1 covers 10 bases. Unmatched junction bases numbered 7, after V lost 8 bases and J lost 4 bases. Germline CDR1 and CDR2: MNHEY and SVGAGI. This CDR3 region has 15 residues. The CDR3 DNA reads TGTGCCAGCCGTCGGAGGACAGGGGGCACCGGGGAGCTGTTTTTT. Encoded protein: CASRRRTGGTGELFF.

This chain uses TRBV30 with TRBJ2-1; TRBD2 matches at 7 bases. J was trimmed by 3 bases and V by 7 bases; bases with no gene match: 9. Germline CDR1 reads GTSNPN; CDR2 reads SVGIG (reference sequence). The CDR3 has 14 residues. CDR3 protein: CASQGGSGYNEQFF. CDR3 DNA: TGTGCCTCCCAGGGAGGGAGCGGCTACAATGAGCAGTTCTTC.

The chain uses TRBV30 and TRBJ2-7, with D possibly matching TRBD1 (5 bases). The germline V gene has CDR1 GTSNPN and CDR2 SVGIG (reference sequence). CDR3 length: 12 residues. V was clipped by 5 bases and J by 13 bases, with 21 bases between them. The CDR3 region is CAWQPGEQAKYF. CDR3 nucleotides: TGTGCCTGGCAACCTGGGGAACAGGCAAAATACTTC.

Of note for this clone: Likely a read error: the CDR3 ends without its conserved phenylalanine or tryptophan. The chain links TRBV6-5 to TRBJ1-1; D remains unclear. The germline V gene has CDR1 MNHEY and CDR2 SVGAGI. The CDR3 runs 12 residues. Trimming took 8 bases from V and 4 from J, leaving 11 bases between them. The CDR3 loop reads CASGPLGTEAFL. The CDR3 nucleotides read TGTGCCAGCGGCCCACTGGGCACTGAAGCTTTCCTT.

The chain is built from TRBV19 and TRBJ1-1; 7 nucleotides line up with TRBD1. V lost 7 bases and J lost 3; bases outside the gene matches: 26. This CDR3 contains 20 residues. CDR1 LNHDA and CDR2 SQIVND come from the germline V gene (reference sequence). The CDR3 loop is CASISWGEDRAGLAYTEAFF. The CDR3 DNA is TGTGCCAGTATTTCATGGGGCGAAGACAGGGCCGGGTTGGCTTACACTGAAGCTTTCTTT.

The chain carries TRBV19 and TRBJ1-6; no firm D call. Trimming took off 5 bases at V and 0 bases at J, with 8 bases between the two ends. From germline, CDR1 is LNHDA and CDR2 SQIVND (reference sequence). The CDR3 extends over 15 amino acids. The CDR3 DNA reads as TGTGCCAGTAGTGAGATCGGCTCCTATAATTCACCCCTCCACTTT. This encodes CASSEIGSYNSPLHF.

The CDR3 sequence: CASLPSGRGYEQYF. The CDR3 coding sequence is TGTGCCAGCTTACCGAGCGGGAGGGGGTACGAGCAGTACTTC. The chain has TRBV28 and TRBJ2-7; TRBD2 aligns across 10 bases. This CDR3 is 14 amino acids long. Per the germline V gene, CDR1 is MDHEN and CDR2 is SYDVKM. J gave up 4 bases and V 8 bases, and 8 bases lay outside the gene matches.

J is TRBJ1-5 and V is TRBV19; 10 positions match TRBD1. The CDR3 loop spans 18 amino acids. The germline CDR1 and CDR2 sequences are LNHDA and SQIVND (reference sequence). Trimming took 5 bases from V and 0 from J; bases not matched to a gene: 10. The CDR3 region is CASSVSDRGYYSNQPQHF. The CDR3 region has the DNA TGTGCCAGTAGTGTCTCGGACAGGGGGTACTATAGCAATCAGCCCCAGCATTTT. Variable domain in full (rest from reference TRBV19 and TRBJ1-5): DGGITQSPKYLFRKEGQNVTLSCEQNLNHDAMYWYRQDPGQGLRLIYYSQIVNDFQKGDIAEGYSVSREKKESFPLTVTSAQKNPTAFYLCASSVSDRGYYSNQPQHFGDGTRLSIL.

The DNA of the CDR3 is TGTGCCAGCAGCGTAACAGGGTTACTCCTCCACTTT. Its translation: CASSVTGLLLHF. V is TRBV11-1 and J is TRBJ1-6; the D gene is possibly TRBD1 (6 bases). The CDR3 extends over 12 amino acids. Germline V gene data show CDR1 as SGHAT and CDR2 as FQDESV (reference sequence). The ends were cut back, 5 bases at V and 15 bases at J, with 14 bases in the middle.

The rearrangement joins TRBV28 to TRBJ2-3; D is perhaps TRBD2 (5 bases). Germline V gives CDR1 MDHEN, CDR2 SYDVKM. Trimming removed 5 bases from V and 1 base from J, with 13 bases in between. The CDR3 length is 15 residues. In DNA form, the CDR3 reads TGTGCCAGCAGTCTACCGAGGGTGGGCACAGATACGCAGTATTTT. This codes for CASSLPRVGTDTQYF.

The chain employs TRBV4-2 and TRBJ1-1; D unclear. This CDR3 has 11 amino acids. V gave up 4 bases and J gave up 5 bases, with 5 bases separating them. Germline V lookup: CDR1 LGHNA, CDR2 YNFKEQ. The CDR3 region is CASSLSTEAFF. CDR3 sequence (DNA): TGTGCCAGCAGCCTGTCGACTGAAGCTTTCTTT.

Regarding this clone: Other DNA sequences in this specimen translate into the identical CDR3. The rearrangement joins TRBV27 to TRBJ2-3; D is unresolved. Germline loops: CDR1 MNHEY, CDR2 SMNVEV (reference sequence). This CDR3 has 13 residues. Trimming removed 6 bases from V and 0 bases from J, with 7 bases in between. This chain's CDR3 is CASSLFSTDTQYF. The CDR3 DNA is TGTGCCAGCAGCCTCTTTAGCACAGATACGCAGTATTTT.

The chain is built from TRBV9 and TRBJ1-5, with TRBD1 as a possible D gene (6 bases). The germline CDR1 and CDR2 sequences are SGDLS and YYNGEE. This CDR3 has 14 amino acids. V was clipped by 4 bases and J by 6 bases, with 14 bases between them. In DNA form, the CDR3 reads TGTGCCAGCAGCCCACAACAGGGTGGTCAGCCCCAGCATTTT. Translating it yields CASSPQQGGQPQHF. Filled out from reference TRBV9 and TRBJ1-5, the complete variable domain reads DSGVTQTPKHLITATGQRVTLRCSPRSGDLSVYWYQQSLDQGLQFLIQYYNGEERAKGNILERFSAQQFPDLHSELNLSSLELGDSALYFCASSPQQGGQPQHFGDGTRLSIL.

The chain carries TRBV6-5 and TRBJ2-1; a weak D match, TRBD2 (6 bases). The CDR3 consists of 16 residues. The V end lost 2 bases, the J end lost 4 bases, and 15 bases lay between the germline ends. Germline V gives CDR1 MNHEY, CDR2 SVGAGI. CDR3 in amino acids: CASSYHQRGLYNEQFF. In DNA, the CDR3 is TGTGCCAGCAGTTACCACCAGAGGGGACTTTACAATGAGCAGTTCTTC.

The rearrangement links TRBV2 to TRBJ1-2, with a weak D call TRBD1 (6 bases). This CDR3 has 13 residues. V lost 6 bases, J lost 6 bases, and 14 bases lay in between. Germline CDR1 is SNHLY and CDR2 is FYNNEI. CDR3 coding DNA: TGTGCCAGCAGAGAAAGGGGGTTGCATGGCTACACCTTC. Encoded protein: CASRERGLHGYTF.

There are a few counts of this clone. The chain uses TRBV30 and TRBJ1-5; D is possibly TRBD1 (6 bases). Per the germline V gene, CDR1 is GTSNPN and CDR2 is SVGIG (reference sequence). V dropped 2 bases and J dropped 5 bases, with 13 bases sitting between them. There are 14 residues in the CDR3. The CDR3 DNA reads as TGTGCCTGGAGTATGGACAGAGACCATCAGCCCCAGCATTTT. This gives the protein CAWSMDRDHQPQHF. The complete variable domain, with remaining parts taken from reference TRBV30 and TRBJ1-5, reads SQTIHQWPATLVQPVGSPLSLECTVEGTSNPNLYWYRQAAGRGLQLLFYSVGIGQISSEVPQNLSASRPQDRQFILSSKKLLLSDSGFYLCAWSMDRDHQPQHFGDGTRLSIL.

This CDR3 is CASSSETSYFGYTF. The CDR3 DNA reads TGCGCCAGCAGCTCGGAGACGTCTTACTTTGGCTACACCTTC. The V and J genes are TRBV5-1 and TRBJ1-2; D is unresolved. CDR1 and CDR2 (germline): SGHRS, YFSETQ. This CDR3 is 14 amino acids long. Trimming removed 3 bases at V and 7 bases at J, with 16 bases between.

This clone occurred a few times. The rearrangement links TRBV5-1 to TRBJ2-1; TRBD1 matches 7 bases. J was trimmed by 5 bases and V by 0 bases; bases with no gene match: 2. Germline CDR1 reads SGHRS; CDR2 reads YFSETQ. The CDR3 has 14 residues. The CDR3 DNA sequence: TGCGCCAGCAGCTTGGCCGGACAGGACAATGAGCAGTTCTTC. It encodes CASSLAGQDNEQFF.

The chain links TRBV12-5 to TRBJ1-2; D remains unclear. The V and J ends lost 1 base and 7 bases respectively, with 7 bases between them. The CDR3 consists of 12 residues. Germline loops: CDR1 LGHNT, CDR2 FRNRAP. As DNA, the CDR3 is TGTGCTAGTGGTTTGGGTCTCGGTGGCTACACCTTC. This codes for CASGLGLGGYTF.

This chain uses TRBV28 with TRBJ1-5, with 9 bases lining up with TRBD1. The germline V gene has CDR1 MDHEN and CDR2 SYDVKM. The CDR3 is 14 amino acids. The junction had 8 bases not matched to a gene; V was cut back by 7 bases and J by 7 bases. CDR3 residues: CASIGGQGSQPQHF. CDR3 sequence (DNA): TGTGCCAGCATTGGGGGACAGGGTAGCCAGCCCCAGCATTTT.

The chain carries TRBV4-1 and TRBJ2-1, with TRBD1 matching 9 bases. Trimming at V came to 10 bases and at J to 0 bases, leaving 16 bases not matched to a gene. The CDR3 sequence is 18 residues long. CDR1 and CDR2 from the germline V gene are MGHRA and YSYEKL. The CDR3 here is CANITGQGDTNSYNEQFF. CDR3 nucleotide sequence: TGCGCCAATATTACGGGACAGGGCGATACAAACTCCTACAATGAGCAGTTCTTC.

This clone was counted a single time. The chain links TRBV5-1 to TRBJ2-3; D perhaps matches TRBD2 (5 bases). Trimming pared 0 bases from V and 0 bases from J, leaving 8 bases between. Germline V gene lookup returns CDR1 SGHRS and CDR2 YFSETQ. The CDR3 length is 15 residues. The CDR3 reads CASSLATGSTDTQYF. As DNA, the CDR3 is TGCGCCAGCAGCTTGGCCACGGGGAGCACAGATACGCAGTATTTT. Full variable domain (missing parts from reference TRBV5-1 and TRBJ2-3): KAGVTQTPRYLIKTRGQQVTLSCSPISGHRSVSWYQQTPGQGLQFLFEYFSETQRNKGNFPGRFSGRQFSNSRSEMNVSTLELGDSALYLCASSLATGSTDTQYFGPGTRLTVL.

CDR3 nucleotide sequence: TGTGCCAGCGGACTGCCACAGGGGTGGGGTGAGCAGTTCTTC. This translates into CASGLPQGWGEQFF. This chain uses TRBV28 with TRBJ2-1; 7 bases fit TRBD1. With V trimmed by 8 bases and J by 9 bases, 13 bases remained unmatched. The CDR3 contains 14 residues. Germline loops: CDR1 MDHEN, CDR2 SYDVKM.

CDR3 sequence: CASSLGSFRETQYF. The CDR3 DNA is TGTGCCAGCAGCTTAGGCTCTTTCCGGGAGACCCAGTACTTC. The rearrangement joins TRBV13 to TRBJ2-5; no firm D call. With 0 bases removed from V and 5 bases from J, the gap between germline ends came to 10 bases. This CDR3 spans 14 amino acids. CDR1 is PRHDT, CDR2 FYEKMQ, per germline (reference sequence).

V is TRBV6-5 and J is TRBJ2-3; D may be TRBD2 (5 bases). The CDR3 covers 13 residues. With 4 bases removed from V and 4 bases from J, the gap between germline ends came to 9 bases. CDR1 and CDR2 (germline): MNHEY, SVGAGI. The CDR3 DNA reads as TGTGCCAGCAGTTCTGTTAGCGCAGATACGCAGTATTTT. Amino acid sequence: CASSSVSADTQYF.

V usage is TRBV4-1 and J usage is TRBJ2-1; 12 bases fit TRBD2. This CDR3 has 15 residues. The trim removed 5 bases at V and 3 bases at J, leaving 2 bases unmatched. CDR1 and CDR2 (germline): MGHRA, YSYEKL. The CDR3 reads CASSASGGDYNEQFF. The CDR3 DNA reads TGCGCCAGCAGCGCTAGCGGGGGGGACTACAATGAGCAGTTCTTC.

The gene calls are TRBV6-1 and TRBJ1-6; possibly TRBD1 for D (6 bases). The V gene's germline CDR1 is MNHNS and CDR2 SASEGT. Trimming shortened V by 7 bases and J by 3 bases, and 13 bases separated the two germline ends. CDR3 length equals 15 residues. The CDR3 region has the DNA TGTGCCAGCACCCCGACAGGTCTCTATAATTCACCCCTCCACTTT. It encodes CASTPTGLYNSPLHF.

The chain has TRBV27 and TRBJ2-2; weak D call: TRBD1 (5 bases). CDR1 and CDR2 (germline): MNHEY, SMNVEV (reference sequence). V lost 4 bases to trimming and J lost 6 bases, with 12 bases between them. This CDR3 comprises 14 residues. CDR3 DNA sequence: TGTGCCAGCAGTTCAGGGCACTTGGCCGGGGAGCTGTTTTTT. This gives the protein CASSSGHLAGELFF.